Below, 13 T cell receptor beta chains from the same sample are listed, as sequenced in a study of response to subunit inactivated influenza vaccine. One entry per CDR3 protein results from TCRdb running MiXCR on the RT-PCR reads. The sample has roughly 620,000 distinct CDR3 sequences; around 11% are singletons. These data also formed part of another study, on T cells expressing NK-cell markers. From that paper: 5'RACE template switching built TCR beta cDNA with unique molecular identifiers.

Material: PBMCs from blood, obtained on the day of vaccination. These receptors came from a man over 45 who received an inactivated influenza vaccine.

This clonotype was found a few times. The V and J genes are TRBV20-1 and TRBJ2-1; D unclear. CDR1 and CDR2 from the germline V gene are DFQATT and SNEGSKA (reference sequence). Trimming pared 5 bases from V and 8 bases from J, leaving 16 bases between. The CDR3 is 13 amino acids. The CDR3 here is CSAQSLDGDEQFF. CDR3 bases: TGCAGTGCTCAAAGCCTCGACGGTGATGAGCAGTTCTTC.

V usage is TRBV12-3 or TRBV12-4 and J usage is TRBJ2-7, with 9 positions matching TRBD1. Unmatched junction bases numbered 15, after V lost 6 bases and J lost 0 bases. The CDR3 sequence is 18 residues long. The CDR3 loop reads CASSGATRDRVHSYEQYF. The CDR3 coding sequence is TGTGCCAGCAGCGGAGCAACGAGGGACAGGGTACACTCCTACGAGCAGTACTTC.

This clonotype was detected only a few times. The V and J genes are TRBV24-1 and TRBJ2-2, with a tentative D call TRBD2 (5 bases). Germline V lookup: CDR1 KGHDR, CDR2 SFDVKD. This CDR3 region has 16 residues. V lost 4 bases and J lost 0, with 11 bases in between. The CDR3 here is CATSDSIATNTGELFF. CDR3 DNA: TGTGCCACCAGTGACTCCATAGCGACGAACACCGGGGAGCTGTTTTTT.

The table lists this clonotype with many counts. The rearrangement joins TRBV7-2 to TRBJ2-1; tentatively, D is TRBD1 (6 bases). Between the trimmed V and J ends, which lost 1 base and 8 bases, there was a span of 9 bases. CDR1 and CDR2 (germline): SGHTA, FQGNSA. The CDR3 has 13 residues. The CDR3 region has the DNA TGTGCCAGCAGCTTAGACAGGGTGGATGAGCAGTTCTTC. It codes for CASSLDRVDEQFF.

The chain uses TRBV4-1 and TRBJ2-3, with 11 positions matching TRBD1. This CDR3 spans 15 amino acids. In germline, CDR1 is MGHRA, CDR2 YSYEKL. Trimming removed 3 bases from V and 4 bases from J; junction bases left unmatched: 3. CDR3 protein: CASSHRTGGSDTQYF. The CDR3 DNA follows: TGCGCCAGCAGCCATCGGACAGGGGGCTCAGATACGCAGTATTTT.

This rearrangement joins TRBV7-9 to TRBJ2-1; D perhaps matches TRBD2 (7 bases). The CDR3 extends over 15 amino acids. Germline-derived CDR1 and CDR2 are SEHNR and FQNEAQ (reference sequence). V dropped 4 bases and J dropped 6 bases, with 16 bases sitting between them. The CDR3 nucleotides read TGTGCCAGCAGCTCAACGGGGGGCCTATTCAATGAGCAGTTCTTC. It specifies CASSSTGGLFNEQFF.

J is TRBJ2-1 and V is TRBV7-2; unclear D gene. Trimming left V 2 bases short and J 4 bases short, with 12 bases between. The CDR3 runs to 15 residues. Germline lookup yields CDR1 SGHTA and CDR2 FQGNSA. The chain's CDR3 is CASSLSRCGYNEQFF. Written as DNA, the CDR3 is TGTGCCAGCAGCTTATCCCGATGTGGATACAATGAGCAGTTCTTC.

The sample holds a few counts of this clonotype. The chain combines TRBV24-1 with TRBJ2-1; 8 nucleotides align to TRBD2. CDR1 and CDR2 (germline): KGHDR, SFDVKD. The CDR3 extends over 14 amino acids. V lost 4 bases and J lost 7; bases outside the gene matches: 5. The CDR3 bases are TGTGCCACCAGTGAATCTAGCGGGTGGAATGAGCAGTTCTTC. Protein: CATSESSGWNEQFF.

The chain couples TRBV20-1 to TRBJ2-5; TRBD2 matches 8 bases. CDR3 length equals 14 residues. Germline CDR1 DFQATT, CDR2 SNEGSKA (reference sequence). V dropped 1 base and J dropped 3; count of bases not matched to a gene: 4. CDR3 nucleotides: TGCAGTGCTAGAGTATACGGGAGGGAAGAGACCCAGTACTTC. Translation: CSARVYGREETQYF.

This clonotype was seen more than once but under ten times. The chain employs TRBV7-9 and TRBJ2-5; tentative D call: TRBD1 (5 bases). The germline gives CDR1 SEHNR, CDR2 FQNEAQ (reference sequence). CDR3 length: 12 amino acids. The ends were cut back, 7 bases at V and 5 bases at J, with 11 bases in the middle. The CDR3 DNA follows: TGTGCCAGCAAGGAATCAGGGGAGACCCAGTACTTC. Its protein product is CASKESGETQYF. The full variable domain, rest sourced from reference TRBV7-9 and TRBJ2-5, is DTGVSQNPRHKITKRGQNVTFRCDPISEHNRLYWYRQTLGQGPEFLTYFQNEAQLEKSRLLSDRFSAERPKGSFSTLEIQRTEQGDSAMYLCASKESGETQYFGPGTRLLVL.

The sample holds a few counts of this clonotype. V is TRBV7-9 and J is TRBJ1-3; D is uncertain. This CDR3 is built from 14 residues. From germline, CDR1 is SEHNR and CDR2 FQNEAQ (reference sequence). Trimming shortened V by 2 bases and J by 4 bases, and 9 bases separated the two germline ends. CDR3 sequence (DNA): TGTGCCAGCAGCTTAAAAGAAACCGGAAACACCATATATTTT. Translating it yields CASSLKETGNTIYF. The variable domain in full, completed from reference TRBV7-9 and TRBJ1-3, reads DTGVSQNPRHKITKRGQNVTFRCDPISEHNRLYWYRQTLGQGPEFLTYFQNEAQLEKSRLLSDRFSAERPKGSFSTLEIQRTEQGDSAMYLCASSLKETGNTIYFGEGSWLTVV.

The chain employs TRBV7-9 and TRBJ2-5; 9 nucleotides line up with TRBD1. V was pared by 10 bases and J by 5 bases, with 5 bases of the junction left unmatched. This CDR3 is 12 amino acids long. Germline V lookup: CDR1 SEHNR, CDR2 FQNEAQ (reference sequence). CDR3 DNA sequence: TGTGCCATAAACAGGGGGCGGGAGACCCAGTACTTC. Translation gives CAINRGRETQYF.

This clonotype was seen only a few times. The chain carries TRBV28 and TRBJ1-2; weak D call: TRBD1 (5 bases). In germline, CDR1 is MDHEN, CDR2 SYDVKM. CDR3 length: 16 residues. The V and J ends lost 7 bases and 4 bases respectively, with 22 bases between them. Here the CDR3 reads CASNPGWQGDSYGYTF. In nucleotides, the CDR3 is TGTGCCAGCAACCCGGGTTGGCAGGGCGACTCCTATGGCTACACCTTC.